Here is one TCR beta chain with its context. The target antigen is unknown. The CDR3 runs 18 residues. Looked up from germline, CDR1 is SNHLY and CDR2 is FYNNEI. These data originate in a study of CXCR3-negative and CXCR3-positive naive CD8 T cells. Notes on the study in general: Naive cells positive for CXCR3 carried more hydrophobic TRB CDR3s than CXCR3-negative ones.

UMI-labeled TRB cDNA libraries were prepared by 5' RACE. TCRdb reprocessed the 5' RACE reads and stores each CDR3 protein as one record, lacking DNA. This sample's clone table lists over 95,000 distinct CDR3 sequences. The chain couples TRBV2 to TRBJ2-1; without DNA, the TCRdb call of TRBD2 cannot be checked. Sequenced material: naive CXCR3+ CD8+ T cells from blood. Subset here: CD45RO-CCR7+CD27+CD95- naive CD8+ T cells expressing CXCR3 (TNR3+). The sequence was obtained from a human donor in good health. Some clones in this sample may be carry-over from other donors' samples. CDR3: CASGEGEDLDSYYNEQFF. The full variable domain, rest sourced from reference TRBV2 and TRBJ2-1, is EPEVTQTPSHQVTQMGQEVILRCVPISNHLYFYWYRQILGQKVEFLVSFYNNEISEKSEIFDDQFSVERPDGSNFTLKIRSTKLEDSAMYFCASGEGEDLDSYYNEQFFGPGTRLTVL.